This T cell receptor (beta chain) came from a study of T-cell reconstitution after alpha-beta-depleted transplantation in children (TCRdb year 2016). Regarding the complete study: The study quantitatively tracked T-cell immune reconstitution after TCRalphabeta/CD19-depleted allogeneic hematopoietic cell transplantation in children using TCR repertoire profiling. The study at large found these results: About two months after transplant, the apparently early recovery of alphabetaT-cell counts reportedly depended on just several hundred clones that had expanded rapidly and came from non-depleted graft cells. In some patients, the high TCRbeta diversity seen at day 60 was put down to recipient T cells and intrathymic progenitors that had survived conditioning. The frequencies of hyperexpanded clones fell over the following months, and after one year, T-cell counts and TCRbeta diversity were mostly attributed to newly produced T cells.

The CDR3 has 14 amino acids, counting the end cysteine and phenylalanine. The kept DNA is CDR3 alone, 42 bases in frame from the first base. Taken from the germline V gene, the CDR1 and CDR2 loops are ENHRY and SYGVKD. V lost 6 bases and J lost 3 bases; the stretch between them is 15 bases long. This sample's treatment or condition label indicates: allogeneic hematopoietic cell transplantation with graft depleted of TCRalphabeta T cells and CD19 B cells. The transplant recipients were children given TCRalphabeta/CD19-depleted allogeneic hematopoietic cell grafts. Turning to this clonotype: The antigen this receptor binds is unknown. Base qualities are missing; no much larger clone stands one base away.

Library preparation employed PCR. TCRdb shows the sequencer as Illumina HiSeq 2500. Molecular barcoding was employed in the preparation of TCR libraries, with unique molecular identifiers being used to normalize TCRbeta repertoire quantification. TCRdb applied fastp at Q25 and MiXCR to the public reads, then kept only in-frame beta chains. Entries that share a CDR3 protein sequence are merged under the most common genes and DNA. Recorded for this sample are about 540,000 distinct CDR3 sequences; approximately 30% of them occurred a single time. The top ten clonotypes cover less than 40% of the sample.

Material: PBMCs, obtained before TCRalphabeta/CD19-depleted stem cell transplant. This TCR was sampled from a boy under two years old with Wiskott-Aldrich syndrome, due to receive a stem cell transplant. The chain is encoded by TRBV10-3 joined to TRBJ2-7, and possibly TRBD1, on 6 matching bases. The nucleotide sequence reads as follows: TGTGCCATCAGGGGGGCTATAGGGATCTACGAGCAGTACTTC. The translation is CAIRGAIGIYEQYF.